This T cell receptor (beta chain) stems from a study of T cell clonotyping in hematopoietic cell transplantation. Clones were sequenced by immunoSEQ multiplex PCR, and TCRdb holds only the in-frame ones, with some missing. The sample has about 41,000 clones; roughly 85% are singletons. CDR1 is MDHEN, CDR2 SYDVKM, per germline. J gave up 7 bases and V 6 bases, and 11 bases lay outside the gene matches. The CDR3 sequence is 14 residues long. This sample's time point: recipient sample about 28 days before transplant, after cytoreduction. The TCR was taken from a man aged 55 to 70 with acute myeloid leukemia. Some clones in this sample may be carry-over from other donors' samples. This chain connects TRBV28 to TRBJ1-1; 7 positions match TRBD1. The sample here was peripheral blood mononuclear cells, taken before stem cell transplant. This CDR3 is CASRRDSPSGEAFF. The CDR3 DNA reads TGTGCCAGCAGAAGGGACAGCCCGAGTGGTGAAGCTTTCTTT.